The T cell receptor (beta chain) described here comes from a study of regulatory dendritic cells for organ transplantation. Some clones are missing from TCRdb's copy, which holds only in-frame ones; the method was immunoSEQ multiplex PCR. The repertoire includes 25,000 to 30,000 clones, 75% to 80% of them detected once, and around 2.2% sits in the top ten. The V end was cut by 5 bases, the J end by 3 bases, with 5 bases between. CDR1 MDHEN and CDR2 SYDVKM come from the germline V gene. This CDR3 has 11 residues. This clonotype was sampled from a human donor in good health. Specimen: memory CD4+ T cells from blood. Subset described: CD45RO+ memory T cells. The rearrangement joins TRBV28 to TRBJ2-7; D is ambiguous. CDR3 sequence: CASSHFYEQYF. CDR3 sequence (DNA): TGTGCCAGCAGTCACTTCTACGAGCAGTACTTC. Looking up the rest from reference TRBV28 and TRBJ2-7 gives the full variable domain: DVKVTQSSRYLVKRTGEKVFLECVQDMDHENMFWYRQDPGLGLRLIYFSYDVKMKEKGDIPEGYSVSREKKERFSLILESASTNQTSMYLCASSHFYEQYFGPGTRLTVT.